Listed here are 27 T cell receptor beta chains from one sample, sequenced in a study of T cell repertoires in cytomegalovirus infection (dated by TCRdb to about 2019). The label giving this sample's treatment or condition can be read as: in vitro stimulation with specific CMV peptide epitopes to enrich CMV-specific T cells. These receptors are not linked to any known antigen. Sequencing relied on an Illumina HiSeq 1500. TCRdb applied fastp at Q25 and MiXCR to the public reads, then kept only in-frame beta chains. Identical CDR3 proteins give one entry, which carries the most common genes and DNA. In this sample the table shows approximately 500,000 distinct CDR3 sequences, 33% of which occur a single time. In total, the top ten clones hold roughly 17% of the sample. Sample: cultured PBMCs, taken from culture after CMV antigen stimulation. The receptors originated from a human donor in good health (CMV status not recorded). Some clones in this sample may be carry-over from other donors' samples.

The V call is TRBV9, the J call TRBJ2-2, with 7 bases fitting TRBD2. There are 15 residues in the CDR3. The germline V gene encodes CDR1 SGDLS and CDR2 YYNGEE. Unmatched junction bases numbered 9, after V lost 6 bases and J lost 4 bases. For the CDR3, the DNA is TGTGCCAGCACCCCGGGCGGGAGTGTCACCGGGGAGCTGTTTTTT. This translates into CASTPGGSVTGELFF. Filled out from reference TRBV9 and TRBJ2-2, the complete variable domain reads DSGVTQTPKHLITATGQRVTLRCSPRSGDLSVYWYQQSLDQGLQFLIQYYNGEERAKGNILERFSAQQFPDLHSELNLSSLELGDSALYFCASTPGGSVTGELFFGEGSRLTVL.

This clonotype was counted many times. The rearrangement joins TRBV7-2 to TRBJ1-1, with a possible D match to TRBD1 (5 bases). Trimming cost V 1 base and J 6 bases, with 15 bases left between them. This CDR3 is built from 15 residues. CDR1 SGHTA and CDR2 FQGNSA come from the germline V gene. The DNA of the CDR3 is TGTGCCAGCAGCTTAGTGCAGGGTCGGAATGCTGAAGCTTTCTTT. This codes for CASSLVQGRNAEAFF. The complete variable domain, with remaining parts taken from reference TRBV7-2 and TRBJ1-1, reads GAGVSQSPSNKVTEKGKDVELRCDPISGHTALYWYRQSLGQGLEFLIYFQGNSAPDKSGLPSDRFSAERTGGSVSTLTIQRTQQEDSAVYLCASSLVQGRNAEAFFGQGTRLTVV.

This clonotype has only a few counts. The CDR3 region is CSAREAQGKTETQYF. CDR3 nucleotides: TGCAGTGCTAGGGAAGCGCAAGGGAAGACGGAGACCCAGTACTTC. The rearrangement links TRBV20-1 to TRBJ2-5; D is unresolved. Germline V lookup: CDR1 DFQATT, CDR2 SNEGSKA (reference sequence). The CDR3 consists of 15 residues. Trimming removed 3 bases from V and 5 bases from J, with 19 bases in between.

The chain carries TRBV14 and TRBJ2-1; TRBD2 is a possible D gene (6 bases). The CDR3 consists of 14 residues. From germline, CDR1 is SGHDN and CDR2 FVKESK. V gave up 4 bases and J gave up 10 bases, with 17 bases separating them. The CDR3 is CASSPMAGLREQFF. The CDR3, as DNA: TGTGCCAGCAGCCCCATGGCGGGACTCCGAGAGCAGTTCTTC.

V gene TRBV7-4 combines with J gene TRBJ2-1, with a possible D match to TRBD2 (6 bases). CDR3 size: 12 residues. Trimming stripped 5 bases from V and 7 bases from J, with 9 bases between. The germline gives CDR1 SGHVT, CDR2 SQSDAQ. The CDR3 DNA reads TGTGCCAGCAGCGGGGACTGGAATGAGCAGTTCTTC. Amino acid sequence: CASSGDWNEQFF.

This clonotype was recorded many times. The rearrangement links TRBV6-2 or TRBV6-3 to TRBJ1-2; tentatively, D is TRBD1 (5 bases). V dropped 3 bases and J dropped 4 bases, with 18 bases sitting between them. This CDR3 contains 16 residues. Germline V gene data show CDR1 as MNHEY and CDR2 as SVGEGT. Here the CDR3 reads CASSYSGTEKGYGYTF. CDR3 sequence (DNA): TGTGCCAGCAGTTATTCCGGGACGGAGAAGGGCTATGGCTACACCTTC.

The sample holds many counts of this clonotype. The chain has TRBV11-2 and TRBJ2-1; 13 bases fit TRBD2. The J segment lost 7 bases and the V segment lost 4 bases, leaving 4 bases of the junction unmatched. The CDR3 covers 15 residues. Germline V gene sequence: CDR1 SGHAT, CDR2 FQNNGV. The CDR3 DNA is TGTGCCAGCAGCTCCAGGACTAGCGGGAGTAATGAGCAGTTCTTC. Protein: CASSSRTSGSNEQFF.

The chain carries TRBV7-4 and TRBJ1-1; 8 bases align to TRBD1. Germline CDR1 is SGHVT and CDR2 is SQSDAQ. The CDR3 sequence is 15 residues long. With V trimmed by 6 bases and J by 4 bases, 10 bases remained unmatched. CDR3 amino acids: CASRLTLGTGTEAFF. The DNA of the CDR3 is TGTGCCAGCAGACTTACTCTGGGGACAGGCACTGAAGCTTTCTTT.

This clonotype came up a few times. The chain has TRBV19 and TRBJ2-6; D uncertain. Trimming removed 8 bases from V and 4 bases from J, with 0 bases in between. The CDR3 runs to 10 residues. Per the germline V gene, CDR1 is LNHDA and CDR2 is SQIVND (reference sequence). CDR3 amino acids: CASGANVLTF. The CDR3 nucleotides read TGTGCCAGTGGGGCCAACGTCCTGACTTTC.

The chain couples TRBV6-1 to TRBJ2-3; 8 positions match TRBD2. In germline, CDR1 is MNHNS, CDR2 SASEGT. This CDR3 spans 15 amino acids. V shed 8 bases, J shed 2 bases, and the junction held 9 bases outside the gene matches. CDR3 sequence reads: CASSSGGSPTDTQYF. The CDR3 DNA sequence: TGTGCCAGCTCGAGCGGGGGAAGCCCCACAGATACGCAGTATTTT.

This clonotype has more than one count but fewer than ten. V is TRBV4-2 and J is TRBJ1-5; D is undetermined. Germline V gene sequence: CDR1 LGHNA, CDR2 YNFKEQ. The CDR3 has 16 residues. Trimming removed 0 bases from V and 2 bases from J, with 11 bases in between. The CDR3 DNA reads TGTGCCAGCAGCCAAGACTTAGTTAGTGGCAATCAGCCCCAGCATTTT. Protein product: CASSQDLVSGNQPQHF.

This chain joins TRBV9 and TRBJ2-5; 7 nucleotides align to TRBD2. Germline values: CDR1 SGDLS, CDR2 YYNGEE. V was clipped by 3 bases and J by 5 bases; unmatched bases: 10. The CDR3 has 15 amino acids. CDR3 sequence: CASSGPGAGGETQYF. The CDR3 nucleotides are TGTGCCAGCAGCGGCCCCGGGGCCGGGGGGGAGACCCAGTACTTC.

This clonotype was picked up one time. V usage is TRBV6-6 and J usage is TRBJ1-2, with D maybe TRBD1 (6 bases). Deletions cut 7 bases from V and 2 bases from J, with 14 bases between. The CDR3 length is 14 residues. The germline V gene has CDR1 MNHNY and CDR2 SVGAGI (reference sequence). Here the CDR3 DNA reads TGTGCCAGCAACCTACAGGGTCTAAACTATGGCTACACCTTC. As protein: CASNLQGLNYGYTF.

This chain connects TRBV5-1 to TRBJ2-1, with TRBD2 as a possible D gene (6 bases). Trimming took 0 bases from V and 1 from J, leaving 8 bases between them. The CDR3 is 15 residues long. The germline V gene has CDR1 SGHRS and CDR2 YFSETQ. CDR3 DNA: TGCGCCAGCAGCTTGGTGCGGGATTCCTACAATGAGCAGTTCTTC. Protein: CASSLVRDSYNEQFF.

The gene calls are TRBV5-1 and TRBJ1-1; D is uncertain. Germline V gene lookup returns CDR1 SGHRS and CDR2 YFSETQ. Between the trimmed V and J ends, which lost 0 bases and 8 bases, there was a span of 11 bases. This CDR3 contains 13 residues. Here the CDR3 reads CASSLAGTAEAFF. In DNA, the CDR3 is TGCGCCAGCAGCTTGGCCGGAACAGCCGAAGCTTTCTTT.

This clonotype was detected only a few times. This rearrangement joins TRBV7-8 to TRBJ2-1, with 13 bases lining up with TRBD2. From germline, CDR1 is SGHVS and CDR2 FQNEAQ. Trimming cost V 5 bases and J 1 base; bases outside gene matches: 11. The CDR3 consists of 19 residues. CDR3 DNA sequence: TGTGCCAGCAGCCCTGGGAGACTAGCGGGAGGCGGGTCCTACAATGAGCAGTTCTTC. It translates to CASSPGRLAGGGSYNEQFF.

This clonotype has only one observation. This sequence may be a read error, since a much larger clone differs from it by one base. V and J are TRBV5-1 and TRBJ1-1; D uncertain. This CDR3 is built from 14 residues. The V gene's germline CDR1 is SGHRS and CDR2 YFSETQ. The CDR3 protein is CTSSLATGNTEAFF. The DNA of the CDR3 is TGCACCAGCAGCTTGGCTACCGGGAACACTGAAGCTTTCTTT.

The chain recombines TRBV29-1 with TRBJ2-5, with 9 bases aligning to TRBD1. CDR3 length equals 16 residues. Per germline, CDR1 SQVTM and CDR2 ANQGSEA. J was trimmed by 4 bases and V by 8 bases; bases with no gene match: 17. The CDR3 sequence: CSSPGIQGAKGETQYF. CDR3 nucleotide sequence: TGCAGCTCCCCGGGGATACAGGGGGCGAAAGGAGAGACCCAGTACTTC. Based on the CDR3 plus reference TRBV29-1 and TRBJ2-5, the full variable domain is SAVISQKPSRDICQRGTSLTIQCQVDSQVTMMFWYRQQPGQSLTLIATANQGSEATYESGFVIDKFPISRPNLTFSTLTVSNMSPEDSSIYLCSSPGIQGAKGETQYFGPGTRLLVL.

This clonotype was seen a handful of times. This chain links TRBV12-3 or TRBV12-4 with TRBJ1-1; D is unresolved. The ends were cut back, 3 bases at V and 1 base at J, with 9 bases in the middle. The length of the CDR3 is 14 residues. In nucleotides, the CDR3 is TGTGCCAGCAGTTTTTCTCTAGGGAACACTGAAGCTTTCTTT. Protein sequence: CASSFSLGNTEAFF.

The rearrangement uses TRBV4-1 and TRBJ1-1, with D tentatively TRBD1 (6 bases). CDR3 length: 14 amino acids. Germline CDR1 MGHRA, CDR2 YSYEKL. The V and J ends lost 8 bases and 0 bases respectively, with 13 bases between them. In DNA, the CDR3 is TGCGCCAGCGGAACAGGGAGAATGAACACTGAAGCTTTCTTT. Translation gives CASGTGRMNTEAFF.

V gene TRBV28 combines with J gene TRBJ1-2; 7 nucleotides agree with TRBD1. The CDR3 extends over 14 amino acids. Germline-derived CDR1 and CDR2 are MDHEN and SYDVKM. The trim removed 4 bases at V and 8 bases at J, leaving 10 bases unmatched. The chain's CDR3 is CASSSPQGYYGYTF. CDR3 DNA sequence: TGTGCCAGCAGTTCCCCACAGGGGTATTACGGCTACACCTTC.

This clonotype was seen more than once but under ten times. V is TRBV20-1 and J is TRBJ2-3; D not certain. V was pared by 5 bases and J by 3 bases, with 12 bases between. The CDR3 is 13 amino acids. Germline V gene data show CDR1 as DFQATT and CDR2 as SNEGSKA (reference sequence). The CDR3 region is CSAPNPSTDTQYF. The CDR3 DNA follows: TGCAGTGCTCCCAACCCAAGTACAGATACGCAGTATTTT.

In its sample, this clonotype was seen a few times. The rearrangement joins TRBV19 to TRBJ2-5; D gene uncertain. The CDR3 sequence is 15 residues long. Between the trimmed V and J ends, which lost 5 bases and 2 bases, there was a span of 15 bases. Germline V gene lookup returns CDR1 LNHDA and CDR2 SQIVND (reference sequence). The CDR3 loop reads CASSFVGRFQETQYF. The CDR3 nucleotides read TGTGCCAGTAGTTTCGTAGGGCGGTTTCAAGAGACCCAGTACTTC.

The chain carries TRBV19 and TRBJ2-1; 9 bases map to TRBD2. CDR3 length equals 16 residues. Trimming took 5 bases from V and 3 from J; bases not matched to a gene: 8. Germline V gene data show CDR1 as LNHDA and CDR2 as SQIVND (reference sequence). CDR3 sequence reads: CASSSVPTSGYNEQFF. CDR3 nucleotides: TGTGCCAGTAGTTCAGTACCGACTAGCGGCTACAATGAGCAGTTCTTC.

The chain links TRBV12-3 or TRBV12-4 to TRBJ1-5; D call uncertain. V lost 2 bases to trimming and J lost 8 bases, with 7 bases between them. This CDR3 spans 12 amino acids. The CDR3 coding sequence is TGTGCCAGCAGTTTAATAGGCAAGCCCCAGCATTTT. It translates to CASSLIGKPQHF.

This chain uses TRBV28 with TRBJ1-5, with D uncertain. Germline V gene sequence: CDR1 MDHEN, CDR2 SYDVKM. Trimming left V 7 bases short and J 4 bases short, with 8 bases between. The CDR3 runs to 12 residues. The CDR3 region is CASTPRNQPQHF. For the CDR3, the DNA is TGTGCCAGCACCCCAAGAAATCAGCCCCAGCATTTT. The full variable domain, in which reference TRBV28 and TRBJ1-5 provide the parts outside the CDR3, is DVKVTQSSRYLVKRTGEKVFLECVQDMDHENMFWYRQDPGLGLRLIYFSYDVKMKEKGDIPEGYSVSREKKERFSLILESASTNQTSMYLCASTPRNQPQHFGDGTRLSIL.

This clonotype has only a few counts. The J gene is TRBJ2-7, the V gene TRBV12-3 or TRBV12-4; D could derive from TRBD1 or TRBD2 (5 bases each). CDR3 length equals 15 residues. Trimming cost V 6 bases and J 2 bases, with 17 bases left between them. The CDR3 reads CASSPAGTIPYEQYF. The CDR3 DNA reads as TGTGCCAGCAGCCCGGCCGGGACCATACCCTACGAGCAGTACTTC.